Each of the 10 T cell receptor beta chains below was sequenced from the same sample in a study of blood T cell repertoires in COVID-19. This table comes from immunoSEQ multiplex PCR, and its TCRdb copy is limited to in-frame clones, with some not included. This sample yields fewer than 350,000 clones, of which around nine tenths are seen a single time; approximately 1% belongs to the top ten. Sample: PBMCs or T cells enriched from blood (not recorded which). The receptors shown here come from a woman aged 25 to 39 who had been exposed to COVID-19.

The chain employs TRBV12-5 and TRBJ2-2; TRBD2 agrees at 10 bases. Germline trimming cut 4 bases from V and 5 bases from J; bases unmatched to any gene: 13. From germline, CDR1 is LGHNT and CDR2 FRNRAP. The CDR3 spans 18 residues. CDR3 region: CASGSTQKAGGKTGELFF. The DNA for the CDR3 is TGTGCTAGTGGTTCGACCCAAAAAGCGGGAGGGAAAACCGGGGAGCTGTTTTTT.

The chain uses TRBV28 and TRBJ2-4; no reliable D call. V was pared by 2 bases and J by 7 bases, with 12 bases between. This CDR3 is built from 14 residues. Per the germline V gene, CDR1 is MDHEN and CDR2 is SYDVKM. The CDR3 DNA reads TGTGCCAGCAGTTTAGGGCCAGTAAGGAACATTCAGTACTTC. Its translation is CASSLGPVRNIQYF.

The chain couples TRBV15 to TRBJ1-1; possibly TRBD1 for D (5 bases). The CDR3 runs to 13 residues. The germline CDR1 and CDR2 sequences are LNHNV and YYDKDF (reference sequence). V shed 1 base and J shed 4 bases, with 7 bases lying between them. This chain's CDR3 is CATSRVGGTEAFF. The CDR3 nucleotides read TGTGCCACCAGCAGAGTGGGGGGCACTGAAGCTTTCTTT.

The J gene is TRBJ2-2, the V gene TRBV9; D is possibly TRBD1 (6 bases). This CDR3 spans 16 amino acids. Germline lookup yields CDR1 SGDLS and CDR2 YYNGEE. The V end was cut by 3 bases, the J end by 0 bases, with 12 bases between. The CDR3 sequence is CASSGGGTSNTGELFF. The CDR3 DNA reads TGTGCCAGCAGCGGAGGTGGGACATCGAACACCGGGGAGCTGTTTTTT.

The V and J genes are TRBV2 and TRBJ1-3; no definite D call. This CDR3 has 16 amino acids. Trimming pared 2 bases from V and 0 bases from J, leaving 11 bases between. The V gene's germline CDR1 is SNHLY and CDR2 FYNNEI. In DNA form, the CDR3 reads TGTGCCAGCAGTGAACGGACTGCTAGCTCTGGAAACACCATATATTTT. Its translation: CASSERTASSGNTIYF.

The chain links TRBV6-2 or TRBV6-3 to TRBJ1-1; unclear D gene. The CDR3 runs 13 residues. V was pared by 3 bases and J by 11 bases, with 16 bases between. Germline loops: CDR1 MNHEY, CDR2 SVGEGT. The CDR3 is CASSYSLKRVAFF. CDR3 bases: TGTGCCAGCAGTTATTCCCTCAAGAGGGTGGCTTTCTTT.

This rearrangement joins TRBV5-1 to TRBJ2-7; 8 bases match TRBD2. Losses at the gene ends were 0 bases for V and 4 bases for J; bases not matched to a gene: 6. Per germline, CDR1 SGHRS and CDR2 YFSETQ. The CDR3 loop spans 15 amino acids. The CDR3 nucleotides read TGCGCCAGCAGCTTGGCCGGGACTAGATTGTACGAGCAGTACTTC. Translation gives CASSLAGTRLYEQYF.

V is TRBV11-1 and J is TRBJ2-4; the D is unclear. V was cut by 5 bases and J by 6 bases, with 11 bases left in between. The CDR3 is made up of 13 amino acids. Germline V gives CDR1 SGHAT, CDR2 FQDESV (reference sequence). CDR3 coding DNA: TGTGCCAGCAGCCCCCCCAGTGTAAACATTCAGTACTTC. Protein product: CASSPPSVNIQYF. Drawing the rest from reference TRBV11-1 and TRBJ2-4, the complete variable domain is EAEVAQSPRYKITEKSQAVAFWCDPISGHATLYWYRQILGQGPELLVQFQDESVVDDSQLPKDRFSAERLKGVDSTLKIQPAELGDSAMYLCASSPPSVNIQYFGAGTRLSVL.

The CDR3 loop is CASSFPDSPYGYTF. The CDR3 DNA sequence: TGTGCCAGCAGTTTCCCGGACAGCCCCTATGGCTACACCTTC. The rearrangement links TRBV28 to TRBJ1-2, with D perhaps TRBD1 (6 bases). Germline-derived CDR1 and CDR2 are MDHEN and SYDVKM. The CDR3 totals 14 residues. Trimming took 3 bases from V and 4 from J, leaving 12 bases between them.

V is TRBV18 and J is TRBJ1-2, with D tentatively TRBD1 (5 bases). The CDR3 spans 13 residues. V shed 3 bases and J shed 1 base, with 6 bases lying between them. Germline CDR1 and CDR2: KGHSH and LQKENI. This CDR3 is CASSPDSNYGYTF. The CDR3, as DNA: TGTGCCAGCTCACCCGACAGTAACTATGGCTACACCTTC.